The source of this T cell receptor beta chain is a study of Ad26.COV2.S vaccination and SARS-CoV-2 variants. Findings of the study overall: CD8+ and CD4+ T cells specific for spike reportedly responded with substantial breadth after vaccination. People who got the vaccine or the placebo had similar non-spike TCR breadth. Total T cell responses, in the TCR breadth and depth analyses, may have been underestimated. Placebo recipients showed lower spike-specific TCR breadth than vaccinees.

The repertoire was sequenced with immunoSEQ multiplex PCR; TCRdb's copy has only in-frame clones and lacks some. The data show roughly 180,000 clones, 87% seen once. The CDR3 is 18 amino acids. From germline, CDR1 is SEHNR and CDR2 FQNEAQ (reference sequence). Trimming stripped 5 bases from V and 6 bases from J, with 26 bases between. This clone was detected once. Antigen: not known. V is TRBV7-9 and J is TRBJ2-1; D gene ambiguous. Here the sequenced sample was peripheral blood, taken after recovery from COVID-19. The sequence was obtained from a human donor who had recovered from COVID-19. CDR3 amino acids: CASSLPPLGMVVTNEQFF. The DNA for the CDR3 is TGTGCCAGCAGCCTTCCGCCCCTAGGAATGGTTGTTACCAATGAGCAGTTCTTC.